Listed below are T cell receptor beta chains from one sample, sequenced in a study of blood T cells in healthy people across ages. TCRdb independently ran MiXCR on the 5' RACE reads; one entry per CDR3 protein. The sample gives roughly 1,300,000 distinct CDR3 sequences, almost 60% of which show up once; 6.5% to 8.5% is in the top ten. The sample was blood. These receptor sequences come from a man aged 18 to 35 in good health. Both conserved end residues are part of each CDR3. D genes are given only for firm matches. Clone size is not always given. Where it is, it says once, few, many or a class for expanded clones.

CDR3 protein: CASSQGYIQYF
CDR3 DNA: TGCGCCAGCAGCCAAGGGTACATTCAGTACTTC
clone size: few
D gene: -
V gene: TRBV4-3
J gene: TRBJ2-4

CDR3 protein: CASILPPGQGDNEQFF
CDR3 DNA: TGCGCCAGCATCCTTCCGCCGGGACAGGGAGACAATGAGCAGTTCTTC
clone size: -
D gene: TRBD1
V gene: TRBV23-1
J gene: TRBJ2-1

CDR3 protein: CASSQERERTNYEQYF
CDR3 DNA: TGTGCCAGCAGCCAAGAGCGGGAAAGAACGAACTACGAGCAGTACTTC
clone size: -
D gene: -
V gene: TRBV3-1
J gene: TRBJ2-7

CDR3 protein: CSNKLYSYEQYF
CDR3 DNA: TGCAGCAACAAACTTTACAGCTACGAGCAGTACTTC
clone size: -
D gene: -
V gene: TRBV20-1
J gene: TRBJ2-7

CDR3 protein: CASTQGGAQPYNEQFF
CDR3 DNA: TGTGCCAGCACTCAAGGGGGGGCTCAACCCTACAATGAGCAGTTCTTC
clone size: few
D gene: -
V gene: TRBV28
J gene: TRBJ2-1

CDR3 protein: CASSVGQANEKLFF
CDR3 DNA: TGTGCCAGCAGTGTGGGACAGGCTAATGAAAAACTGTTTTTT
clone size: once
D gene: TRBD1
V gene: TRBV2
J gene: TRBJ1-4

CDR3 protein: CASSPGLAGLAKNIQYF
CDR3 DNA: TGTGCCAGCAGCCCTGGTCTAGCGGGGTTAGCCAAAAACATTCAGTACTTC
clone size: few
D gene: TRBD2
V gene: TRBV7-9
J gene: TRBJ2-4

CDR3 protein: CSARVVKNIQYF
CDR3 DNA: TGCAGTGCTAGGGTAGTAAAAAACATTCAGTACTTC
clone size: -
D gene: -
V gene: TRBV20-1
J gene: TRBJ2-4

CDR3 protein: CASRDVAGEYEQYF
CDR3 DNA: TGCGCCAGCAGGGACGTAGCGGGGGAGTACGAGCAGTACTTC
clone size: once
D gene: TRBD2
V gene: TRBV10-2
J gene: TRBJ2-7

CDR3 protein: CASSFASGLSSYNEQFF
CDR3 DNA: TGTGCCAGCAGCTTCGCTAGCGGCTTGAGCTCCTACAATGAGCAGTTCTTC
clone size: -
D gene: TRBD2
V gene: TRBV7-9
J gene: TRBJ2-1

CDR3 protein: CASSQEAGGSNIQYF
CDR3 DNA: TGTGCCAGCAGCCAAGAGGCGGGGGGGTCAAACATTCAGTACTTC
clone size: -
D gene: TRBD2
V gene: TRBV4-2
J gene: TRBJ2-4

CDR3 protein: CASTTDRWDTHEQYF
CDR3 DNA: TGTGCCAGCACCACGGACAGGTGGGACACCCACGAGCAGTACTTC
clone size: -
D gene: TRBD1
V gene: TRBV12-3/TRBV12-4
J gene: TRBJ2-7

CDR3 protein: CSANGGEAFF
CDR3 DNA: TGCAGTGCAAACGGGGGTGAAGCTTTCTTT
clone size: -
D gene: -
V gene: TRBV20-1
J gene: TRBJ1-1

CDR3 protein: CSVVRVMNTEAFF
CDR3 DNA: TGCAGCGTAGTCAGGGTCATGAACACTGAAGCTTTCTTT
clone size: -
D gene: -
V gene: TRBV29-1
J gene: TRBJ1-1

CDR3 protein: CASKTPGQGARQFF
CDR3 DNA: TGTGCCAGCAAGACACCGGGACAGGGGGCGCGGCAGTTCTTC
clone size: -
D gene: TRBD1
V gene: TRBV2
J gene: TRBJ2-1

CDR3 protein: CASSSLRAQETQYF
CDR3 DNA: TGCGCCAGCAGCTCGCTCAGGGCTCAGGAGACCCAGTACTTC
clone size: few
D gene: -
V gene: TRBV5-1
J gene: TRBJ2-5

CDR3 protein: CASSLLDTGELFF
CDR3 DNA: TGTGCCAGCAGCTTGTTGGACACCGGGGAGCTGTTTTTT
clone size: few
D gene: -
V gene: TRBV7-9
J gene: TRBJ2-2

CDR3 protein: CASSQDLFNPQGGTDTQYF
CDR3 DNA: TGCGCCAGCAGCCAAGATCTGTTTAATCCCCAGGGTGGCACAGATACGCAGTATTTT
clone size: -
D gene: -
V gene: TRBV4-3
J gene: TRBJ2-3

CDR3 protein: CASSLRPGDNEQYF
CDR3 DNA: TGTGCCAGCAGTTTACGTCCGGGAGACAATGAGCAGTACTTC
clone size: -
D gene: -
V gene: TRBV27
J gene: TRBJ2-5

CDR3 protein: CSARVSQGAPGYTF
CDR3 DNA: TGCAGTGCTAGAGTGTCACAGGGGGCGCCTGGCTACACCTTC
clone size: -
D gene: TRBD1
V gene: TRBV20-1
J gene: TRBJ1-2

CDR3 protein: CSAFREANEQFF
CDR3 DNA: TGCAGCGCCTTCAGGGAAGCCAATGAGCAGTTCTTC
clone size: few
D gene: -
V gene: TRBV29-1
J gene: TRBJ2-1

CDR3 protein: CASSHLTGPILGANVLTF
CDR3 DNA: TGTGCCAGCAGCCACCTTACCGGACCCATACTTGGGGCCAACGTCCTGACTTTC
clone size: -
D gene: -
V gene: TRBV7-2
J gene: TRBJ2-6

CDR3 protein: CASSQGYRTEAFF
CDR3 DNA: TGTGCCAGCAGCCAGGGGTATCGGACTGAAGCTTTCTTT
clone size: few
D gene: -
V gene: TRBV5-6
J gene: TRBJ1-1

CDR3 protein: CASSRDRVNNEQYF
CDR3 DNA: TGTGCCAGCAGCCGGGACAGAGTCAACAATGAGCAGTACTTC
clone size: -
D gene: TRBD1
V gene: TRBV12-3/TRBV12-4
J gene: TRBJ2-5

CDR3 protein: CATSRGSQSGGYTF
CDR3 DNA: TGTGCCACCAGCAGAGGATCTCAGTCTGGTGGCTACACCTTC
clone size: -
D gene: -
V gene: TRBV15
J gene: TRBJ1-2

CDR3 protein: CASSQEAGNGDTQYF
CDR3 DNA: TGTGCCAGCAGCCAAGAGGCCGGGAATGGGGATACGCAGTATTTT
clone size: few
D gene: -
V gene: TRBV4-2
J gene: TRBJ2-3

CDR3 protein: CAISPRLAGGDYNEQFF
CDR3 DNA: TGTGCCATCAGTCCCCGGCTAGCGGGAGGGGACTACAATGAGCAGTTCTTC
clone size: -
D gene: TRBD2
V gene: TRBV10-3
J gene: TRBJ2-1

CDR3 protein: CSAAGQDRELYPNEKLFF
CDR3 DNA: TGCAGCGCCGCGGGGCAGGACAGGGAATTGTATCCTAATGAAAAACTGTTTTTT
clone size: -
D gene: TRBD1
V gene: TRBV29-1
J gene: TRBJ1-4

CDR3 protein: CSARGGTGGQPQHF
CDR3 DNA: TGCAGTGCTAGAGGGGGGACAGGGGGTCAGCCCCAGCATTTT
clone size: -
D gene: TRBD1
V gene: TRBV20-1
J gene: TRBJ1-5

CDR3 protein: CSARALDEKLFF
CDR3 DNA: TGCAGTGCTAGAGCCCTCGATGAAAAACTGTTTTTT
clone size: -
D gene: -
V gene: TRBV20-1
J gene: TRBJ1-4

CDR3 protein: CASSQSSGLSTDTQYF
CDR3 DNA: TGCGCCAGCAGCCAAAGCTCGGGACTAAGCACAGATACGCAGTATTTT
clone size: -
D gene: TRBD2
V gene: TRBV4-3
J gene: TRBJ2-3

CDR3 protein: CSTVSWEQFF
CDR3 DNA: TGCAGTACGGTGTCGTGGGAGCAGTTCTTC
clone size: once
D gene: -
V gene: TRBV20-1
J gene: TRBJ2-1

CDR3 protein: CASPGRSYYEQYF
CDR3 DNA: TGTGCCAGCCCGGGGCGGTCGTACTACGAGCAGTACTTC
clone size: -
D gene: -
V gene: TRBV5-4
J gene: TRBJ2-7

CDR3 protein: CASSSTPVGVSVLTF
CDR3 DNA: TGTGCCAGCAGCTCCACCCCTGTTGGGGTCAGCGTCCTGACTTTC
clone size: -
D gene: -
V gene: TRBV7-9
J gene: TRBJ2-6

CDR3 protein: CSVSDVSGNTIYF
CDR3 DNA: TGCAGCGTCTCGGACGTCTCTGGAAACACCATATATTTT
clone size: -
D gene: -
V gene: TRBV29-1
J gene: TRBJ1-3

CDR3 protein: CASGFFRREGGDTQYF
CDR3 DNA: TGTGCTAGTGGTTTTTTCCGGCGGGAGGGCGGGGATACGCAGTATTTT
clone size: -
D gene: TRBD2
V gene: TRBV12-5
J gene: TRBJ2-3

CDR3 protein: CASSSEGSGSYNEQFF
CDR3 DNA: TGTGCCAGCAGCTCAGAGGGTAGCGGCTCCTACAATGAGCAGTTCTTC
clone size: -
D gene: -
V gene: TRBV7-2
J gene: TRBJ2-1

CDR3 protein: CSARTGVAGSLKFSYEQYF
CDR3 DNA: TGCAGTGCTAGAACCGGGGTAGCGGGAAGCCTAAAATTCTCCTACGAGCAGTACTTC
clone size: -
D gene: TRBD2
V gene: TRBV20-1
J gene: TRBJ2-7

CDR3 protein: CASSLEPSSNQPQHF
CDR3 DNA: TGTGCCAGCAGCTTGGAGCCGTCTAGCAATCAGCCCCAGCATTTT
clone size: few
D gene: -
V gene: TRBV7-6
J gene: TRBJ1-5

CDR3 protein: CASSLLSGLNSPLHF
CDR3 DNA: TGTGCCAGCAGCTTATTGTCAGGGTTGAATTCACCCCTCCACTTT
clone size: -
D gene: -
V gene: TRBV11-2
J gene: TRBJ1-6

CDR3 protein: CASSAGEGFQPQHF
CDR3 DNA: TGTGCCAGCAGTGCGGGGGAGGGTTTTCAGCCCCAGCATTTT
clone size: -
D gene: -
V gene: TRBV25-1
J gene: TRBJ1-5

CDR3 protein: CASSEDRVGTQYF
CDR3 DNA: TGTGCCAGCAGCGAAGACAGGGTCGGTACGCAGTATTTT
clone size: -
D gene: TRBD1
V gene: TRBV14
J gene: TRBJ2-3

CDR3 protein: CSASPGLNTGELFF
CDR3 DNA: TGCAGTGCTAGTCCGGGACTGAACACCGGGGAGCTGTTTTTT
clone size: -
D gene: -
V gene: TRBV20-1
J gene: TRBJ2-2

CDR3 protein: CASQTISVADAQYF
CDR3 DNA: TGTGCCAGTCAAACTATTAGCGTTGCAGATGCGCAGTATTTT
clone size: -
D gene: -
V gene: TRBV12-3/TRBV12-4
J gene: TRBJ2-3

CDR3 protein: CASSQGLGEVTYEQYF
CDR3 DNA: TGCGCCAGCAGCCAAGGATTGGGTGAGGTCACCTACGAGCAGTACTTC
clone size: -
D gene: -
V gene: TRBV4-1
J gene: TRBJ2-7

CDR3 protein: CASSSRRISYEQYF
CDR3 DNA: TGTGCCAGCAGCTCACGACGGATCTCCTACGAGCAGTACTTC
clone size: -
D gene: -
V gene: TRBV11-2
J gene: TRBJ2-7

CDR3 protein: CSARVQRASEQYF
CDR3 DNA: TGCAGTGCTAGAGTCCAGCGTGCGAGTGAGCAGTACTTC
clone size: -
D gene: -
V gene: TRBV20-1
J gene: TRBJ2-4

CDR3 protein: CASRPFALAGSYEQYF
CDR3 DNA: TGCGCCAGCAGGCCCTTTGCACTAGCGGGGTCCTACGAGCAGTACTTC
clone size: -
D gene: TRBD2
V gene: TRBV4-1
J gene: TRBJ2-7

CDR3 protein: CSVSSGGAYNEQFF
CDR3 DNA: TGCAGCGTGAGTAGCGGGGGGGCCTACAATGAGCAGTTCTTC
clone size: few
D gene: TRBD2
V gene: TRBV29-1
J gene: TRBJ2-1

CDR3 protein: CASSLIPRTTNEKLFF
CDR3 DNA: TGTGCCAGCAGCCTGATCCCGAGGACAACTAATGAAAAACTGTTTTTT
clone size: -
D gene: -
V gene: TRBV7-8
J gene: TRBJ1-4

CDR3 protein: CASSLDSGRKVETDTQYF
CDR3 DNA: TGTGCCAGCAGCCTTGATAGCGGGAGGAAGGTGGAAACAGATACGCAGTATTTT
clone size: -
D gene: TRBD2
V gene: TRBV14
J gene: TRBJ2-3

CDR3 protein: CASSLGDGTNYGYTF
CDR3 DNA: TGTGCCAGCAGCTTGGGGGACGGAACTAACTATGGCTACACCTTC
clone size: -
D gene: -
V gene: TRBV7-9
J gene: TRBJ1-2

CDR3 protein: CASSLIAGAHLRPYEQYF
CDR3 DNA: TGTGCCAGCAGCTTAATCGCGGGGGCCCACCTTCGTCCCTACGAGCAGTACTTC
clone size: -
D gene: -
V gene: TRBV7-2
J gene: TRBJ2-7

CDR3 protein: CASSPTGTTTDTQYF
CDR3 DNA: TGTGCCAGCAGCCCAACGGGGACCACCACAGATACGCAGTATTTT
clone size: -
D gene: -
V gene: TRBV3-1
J gene: TRBJ2-3

CDR3 protein: CASRTGGEADTQYF
CDR3 DNA: TGTGCCAGCAGAACAGGGGGCGAGGCAGATACGCAGTATTTT
clone size: -
D gene: TRBD1
V gene: TRBV6-6
J gene: TRBJ2-3